A selection of T cell receptor beta chains follows, all from one sample in a study of tumor and adjacent non-tumor tissue in lung cancer. TCRdb analysed the multiplex PCR reads with MiXCR anew, one entry per CDR3 protein. This sample has almost 75,000 distinct CDR3 sequences, with approximately 68% found just once. Sequences were obtained from distant non-tumor lung tissue. Receptors were obtained from a woman in her 50s with non-small cell lung cancer. CDR3s include the opening cysteine and the closing phenylalanine or tryptophan. D genes are given only for firm matches. Clone sizes are given selectively: once, few, many, or a class where the clone is expanded.

TRBD1 | once | TRBJ2-7 | TRBV29-1 | TGCAGCGTTGGGGGACAGGGGTCTTACGACCAGTATTTC | CSVGGQGSYDQYF
. | . | TRBJ2-7 | TRBV20-1 | TGCAGTGCCTCACCGGAGGGACAGAGAGAATACGAGCAGTGCTTC | CSASPEGQREYEQCF
. | . | TRBJ2-7 | TRBV20-1 | TGCAGTGCTAGTGTCCAGGGGATTGTGGGCGAGCAGTACTTC | CSASVQGIVGEQYF
. | . | TRBJ2-3 | TRBV20-1 | TGCAGTGCTACCCCGCGGGATACGCAGTATTTT | CSATPRDTQYF
. | . | TRBJ2-1 | TRBV29-1 | TGTAGCGCCCGTACACCTAGCTCCTACAATGAGCAGTTCTTC | CSARTPSSYNEQFF
TRBD2 | . | TRBJ2-1 | TRBV11-2 | TGTGCCAGCAGCAGAGGGGGGACTAGCGGGAACCCCAATGAGCAGTTCTTC | CASSRGGTSGNPNEQFF
. | . | TRBJ2-1 | TRBV5-6 | TGTGCCAGTAGCTCTCTACCCCAAACCTACAATAAGCAGTTCTTC | CASSSLPQTYNKQFF
. | . | TRBJ2-1 | TRBV4-1 | TGCGCCAGCAGCCTTACGCCTGACGGGGCCGATGAGCATTTCTTC | CASSLTPDGADEHFF
. | many | TRBJ1-6 | TRBV20-1 | TGCAGTGGTCTGTCGGGGCGCGAGTTTTCACCCCTCCACTTT | CSGLSGREFSPLHF
TRBD2 | . | TRBJ2-5 | TRBV7-9 | TGTGCCAACAGATATTCTAGCGGGAGTGAGACCCAGTACTTC | CANRYSSGSETQYF
. | . | TRBJ1-2 | TRBV6-5 | TGCGCCAGCAGTTACTCGATTTCGGTCCACTATGGCTACACCTTC | CASSYSISVHYGYTF
. | . | TRBJ1-1 | TRBV6-2/TRBV6-3 | TGTGCCAGCAGTTATCTCCCGCATGGGAACGCTGAAGCCTTCTTT | CASSYLPHGNAEAFF
TRBD2 | many | TRBJ2-7 | TRBV5-4 | TGTGCCAGCAGCCCGGGACTAGCGGGAGTCCAAAGAGGCGAGCAGTACTTC | CASSPGLAGVQRGEQYF
. | . | TRBJ2-1 | TRBV11-2 | TGTGCCAGCAGCTTAGATCCAAGCAGGGGCGGTGAGCACTTCTTC | CASSLDPSRGGEHFF
TRBD1 | . | TRBJ2-1 | TRBV11-2 | TGTGCCAGCAGCTATAGCCACACAGGGGGCCTCTTC | CASSYSHTGGLF
TRBD1 | . | TRBJ1-2 | TRBV5-6 | TGTGCCAGCAGCCCAACCGGGACAGTGAGGGACTATGGCTACACCTTC | CASSPTGTVRDYGYTF
TRBD2 | . | TRBJ2-1 | TRBV11-3 | TGTGCCAGTAACTTAGTGGGAGGGGAGAGTGAGCAGTTCTTC | CASNLVGGESEQFF
. | . | TRBJ2-5 | TRBV5-1 | TGCGCCAGCAGAATACAAGAGACCCAGTACTTC | CASRIQETQYF
. | . | TRBJ2-7 | TRBV11-2 | TGTGCCTGCAGCTCAAAGGGTGGTCGGACAATTGGTACAGAGCAGTACTTC | CACSSKGGRTIGTEQYF
. | . | TRBJ2-7 | TRBV11-2 | TGTGCCATCAGCCGCACAAATAGCGGAAGATACGAGCAGTACTTC | CAISRTNSGRYEQYF
TRBD1 | few | TRBJ1-1 | TRBV6-5 | TGTGCCAGCAGGGAGCTCAGGGGGCGAGCTTTCTTT | CASRELRGRAFF
. | . | TRBJ1-1 | TRBV20-1 | TGCAGTGTTTACATGGGTACGAACACTGAAGCTTTCTTT | CSVYMGTNTEAFF
. | once | TRBJ2-1 | TRBV5-1 | TGCGCCAGCAGCTTGCAACTAGCATCTAGGAATGAGCAGTTCTTC | CASSLQLASRNEQFF
. | . | TRBJ2-3 | TRBV10-3 | TGTGCCATCAGTCAGTCCGGCGGGACATTTGTAGATACGCAGTATTTC | CAISQSGGTFVDTQYF
TRBD1 | . | TRBJ1-2 | TRBV6-2/TRBV6-3 | TGTGCCAGCAGTCGCGGACAGGGGCAGGGTGGCTACAACTTC | CASSRGQGQGGYNF
. | few | TRBJ2-2 | TRBV5-6 | TGTGCCAGCAGCTTCATACAGGGGACTGCCGGGGAGCTGTTTTTT | CASSFIQGTAGELFF
. | . | TRBJ1-2 | TRBV4-2 | TGTGCCAGCAGCCAAGATGAAGGGAAGAACTATGGCTACATCTTC | CASSQDEGKNYGYIF
TRBD2 | . | TRBJ2-5 | TRBV20-1 | TGCAGTGTTCTACCAATAGCGGGAGAGGCGGATACCCAGTACTTC | CSVLPIAGEADTQYF
. | . | TRBJ1-4 | TRBV28 | TGTACCAGCAGTCCGCCCAGAGGAAAACTGTTATTT | CTSSPPRGKLLF
. | . | TRBJ2-1 | TRBV5-4 | TGTGCCAGCAGGCCAGGATTAGCGTATTACAATGAGCAGTTCTTC | CASRPGLAYYNEQFF
. | . | TRBJ2-7 | TRBV6-6 | TGTGCCTGCAGTTATCGGAGCTCCCCCTTTGGGGAGCATTACTTC | CACSYRSSPFGEHYF
. | . | TRBJ2-1 | TRBV20-1 | TGCAGTGACGTAGTAGCGGCCTCATGCAATGAGCAGTTCTTC | CSDVVAASCNEQFF
. | once | TRBJ2-6 | TRBV4-3 | TGCGCCAGCAGTCAAGAAAATGATGGGAACTTTGGGGTCAACGTCCTGACTTTC | CASSQENDGNFGVNVLTF
. | . | TRBJ1-5 | TRBV11-2 | TGTGCCAGCATGTTAGACAGAAATCAGCCACAGCATTTT | CASMLDRNQPQHF
. | once | TRBJ2-5 | TRBV11-2 | TGTGCCAGCAGGGTCGGGATTAAGGAGACCCTGTACTTC | CASRVGIKETLYF
TRBD1 | . | TRBJ1-5 | TRBV28 | TGTGCCAGCACTTGGGGACAGAGCAATCAGCCCCCGCATTTT | CASTWGQSNQPPHF
TRBD1 | . | TRBJ1-2 | TRBV28 | TGTGCCAGCACCTCGGGCAGGGGGGCTGGCTACACCTTC | CASTSGRGAGYTF
. | few | TRBJ2-3 | TRBV7-9 | TGTGCCAGCAGCTTAGAAGGGGGTACGCAGTATTTT | CASSLEGGTQYF
. | . | TRBJ2-3 | TRBV11-1 | TGTGCCAACAGCATAGCTACTGGGGCTGATACGCAATATTTT | CANSIATGADTQYF
TRBD1 | . | TRBJ1-1 | TRBV13 | TGTACCAGAAGCTTAGGATGGACAGGGGGAAACACTGAAGCTTTCTTT | CTRSLGWTGGNTEAFF
. | few | TRBJ1-5 | TRBV20-1 | TGCAGTGCTTTAAGGCACTACAGGGACCCTAGCAATCAGCCCCAGCATTTT | CSALRHYRDPSNQPQHF
. | . | TRBJ2-1 | TRBV29-1 | TGCAGCGTTGAAGAGGGAGGTAGCCTTAATGAGCAGCTCTTC | CSVEEGGSLNEQLF
. | . | TRBJ1-4 | TRBV21-1 | TGTGCCAGCAGTAACTCCGGGTACGGTGAAAAACTGTTTTTT | CASSNSGYGEKLFF